These T cell receptor beta chains were read from a single sample in a study of T cells in Graves' hyperthyroidism and ophthalmopathy. MiXCR was run by TCRdb on the multiplex PCR reads, yielding one entry per CDR3 protein. The sample includes about 37,000 distinct CDR3 sequences, about 47% of them seen just once. Sequencing was carried out using blood. These receptors were collected from a man aged 40-55 years with Graves' ophthalmopathy. CDR3s include the opening cysteine and the closing phenylalanine or tryptophan. The D gene is left open where the match is weak. Size tells how often a clone was seen (once, few, many) or the class of an expanded clone, and some rows leave it out.

J,V,size,D,CDR3,DNA
TRBJ1-2,TRBV9,.,.,CASSATSGGYGYTF,TGTGCCAGCAGCGCCACTAGCGGGGGCTATGGCTACACCTTC
TRBJ2-5,TRBV11-2,.,.,CASSPTPDTQYFGPGTQETQYF,.
TRBJ2-1,TRBV12-3/TRBV12-4,many,.,CASSLWGGGQFF,TGTGCCAGCAGTTTATGGGGAGGGGGGCAGTTCTTC
TRBJ2-1,TRBV7-9,many,.,CASSLVEAAEQFF,TGTGCCAGCAGCTTAGTAGAGGCGGCTGAGCAGTTCTTC
TRBJ2-3,TRBV6-5,.,.,CASSYCSAGWSDTQYF,TGTGCCAGCAGTTACTGTTCGGCAGGGTGGTCGGATACGCAGTATTTT
TRBJ2-5,TRBV4-1,many,.,CASSQDRLPRETQYF,TGCGCCAGCAGCCAAGACAGGCTACCTCGAGAGACCCAGTACTTC
TRBJ2-3,TRBV29-1,.,TRBD1,CSVEQGALDTQYF,TGCAGCGTTGAGCAGGGGGCTTTAGATACGCAGTATTTT
TRBJ2-7,TRBV9,many,.,CASSDPWGYEQYF,TGTGCCAGCAGCGACCCATGGGGATACGAGCAGTACTTC
TRBJ2-5,TRBV25-1,.,.,CASSANHRVETQYF,TGTGCCAGCAGTGCTAATCACAGGGTTGAGACCCAGTACTTC
TRBJ2-3,TRBV5-1,.,TRBD2,CASSQLAGGDNEQYF,TGCGCCAGCAGCCAACTAGCGGGGGGCGATAATGAGCAGTATTTT
TRBJ1-5,TRBV5-4,many,.,CASSLMGATNQPQHF,TGTGCCAGCAGCCTCATGGGGGCCACAAATCAGCCCCAGCATTTT
TRBJ2-1,TRBV3-1,.,.,CASSQAAGSYNEQLF,TGTGCCAGCAGCCAAGCGGCGGGTTCCTACAATGAGCAGCTCTTC
TRBJ2-1,TRBV10-3,.,TRBD2,CAISESWGGDDNEQFF,TGTGCCATCAGTGAGTCCTGGGGGGGGGATGACAATGAGCAGTTCTTC
TRBJ2-3,TRBV20-1,many,.,CSARGGGDPPQYF,TGCAGTGCTAGAGGGGGAGGCGACCCCCCGCAGTATTTT
TRBJ2-7,TRBV2,.,.,CASSVPRGTYEQYF,TGTGCCAGCAGTGTCCCCAGAGGCACCTACGAGCAGTACTTC
TRBJ2-3,TRBV19,many,TRBD1,CASSAITGGALDPDTQYF,TGTGCCAGTAGTGCCATAACAGGGGGCGCATTGGACCCAGATACGCAGTATTTT
TRBJ2-7,TRBV6-5,many,TRBD2,CASSSRTSRGEQYF,TGTGCCAGCAGTTCGAGGACTAGCCGTGGCGAGCAGTACTTC
TRBJ1-5,TRBV20-1,medium-sized,TRBD1,CSARQGANGNQPQHF,TGCAGTGCCCGACAGGGGGCGAATGGCAATCAGCCCCAGCATTTT
TRBJ1-4,TRBV11-3,.,TRBD1,CASSAGTGHEKLFF,TGTGCCAGCAGCGCTGGGACAGGGCACGAAAAACTGTTTTTT
TRBJ1-4,TRBV2,many,TRBD1,CASRDVGQGSEKLFF,TGTGCCAGCAGAGACGTAGGACAGGGTTCTGAAAAACTGTTTTTT
TRBJ2-2,TRBV20-1,.,.,CSANGDSETYELFF,TGCAGTGCAAATGGAGACAGCGAAACCTACGAGCTGTTTTTT
TRBJ1-1,TRBV30,many,.,CAWINGGMNTEAFF,TGTGCCTGGATAAACGGAGGAATGAACACTGAAGCTTTCTTT
TRBJ2-7,TRBV6-4,.,TRBD2,CASSGTSGGEQYF,TGTGCCAGCAGCGGGACTAGCGGAGGCGAGCAGTACTTC
TRBJ1-1,TRBV5-1,.,.,CASSLDMRSIQGTEAFF,TGCGCCAGCAGCTTGGATATGCGATCTATACAGGGAACTGAAGCTTTCTTT